Each of the 8 T cell receptor beta chains below was sequenced from the same sample in a study of identifying expanded T cells in peripheral blood. TCRdb's copy holds only in-frame clones and misses some; the assay was immunoSEQ multiplex PCR. Here the sample spans tens of thousands of clones, less than 90% being singletons. Material for sequencing was blood. The receptor set was obtained from a person between 18 and 69 years old in good health.

This CDR3 reads CASSLDQGTDTQYF. The CDR3 DNA reads TGTGCCAGCAGTTTGGACCAGGGAACAGATACGCAGTATTTT. The V gene is TRBV28, the J gene TRBJ2-3; weak D call: TRBD1 (5 bases). There are 14 residues in the CDR3. The germline gives CDR1 MDHEN, CDR2 SYDVKM. V shed 3 bases and J shed 3 bases, with 10 bases lying between them.

This clone was seen just once. The chain is built from TRBV6-6 and TRBJ2-7; unclear D gene. Germline CDR1 and CDR2: MNHNY and SVGAGI (reference sequence). This CDR3 region has 12 residues. V was shortened by 5 bases and J by 5 bases, with 10 bases between the two germline ends. The CDR3 DNA reads TGTGCCAGCAGTGATCTCAGGAACGAGCAGTACTTC. Its protein is CASSDLRNEQYF.

The genes are TRBV4-1 and TRBJ1-3; D unclear. The V end lost 0 bases, the J end lost 1 base, and 7 bases lay between the germline ends. CDR3 length: 15 residues. Germline assignment: CDR1 MGHRA and CDR2 YSYEKL. DNA of the CDR3: TGCGCCAGCAGCCAAGAAGGCCTGTCTGGAAACACCATATATTTT. It yields the protein CASSQEGLSGNTIYF.

The CDR3 loop is CASSYGVVGARETQYF. The CDR3 nucleotides read TGTGCCAGCAGTTACGGGGTTGTGGGGGCCCGAGAGACCCAGTACTTC. The genes are TRBV6-5 and TRBJ2-5; D possibly corresponds to TRBD1 (6 bases). The germline V gene has CDR1 MNHEY and CDR2 SVGAGI. Trimming cost V 2 bases and J 4 bases, with 17 bases left between them. This CDR3 region has 16 residues.

The gene calls are TRBV6-5 and TRBJ2-5; 7 bases agree with TRBD2. In germline, CDR1 is MNHEY, CDR2 SVGAGI. With V trimmed by 5 bases and J by 3 bases, 9 bases remained unmatched. The CDR3 is 15 residues long. The CDR3 sequence is CASSRPGLTEETQYF. The CDR3 DNA reads TGTGCCAGCAGTCGTCCGGGACTAACTGAAGAGACCCAGTACTTC.

Concerning this clone itself: One end of the junction varies from germline; a read error may be responsible. The V and J genes are TRBV29-1 and TRBJ2-3; 7 bases are shared with TRBD1. The germline V gene encodes CDR1 SQVTM and CDR2 ANQGSEA. The CDR3 spans 11 residues. The CDR3 bases are TGCAGCGGAGGACCGGGACAGAGCGTATTTTTT. Translated, it gives CSGGPGQSVFF.

The chain couples TRBV11-3 to TRBJ2-2; TRBD2 matches at 7 bases. The CDR3 length is 16 residues. CDR1 and CDR2 from the germline V gene are SGHNT and YENEEA. V lost 2 bases to trimming and J lost 1 base; unmatched junction nucleotides: 4. CDR3 in amino acids: CASSLNGLVNTGELFF. The DNA of the CDR3 is TGTGCCAGCAGCTTAAACGGACTAGTGAACACCGGGGAGCTGTTTTTT. The full variable domain, in which reference TRBV11-3 and TRBJ2-2 provide the parts outside the CDR3, is EAGVVQSPRYKIIEKKQPVAFWCNPISGHNTLYWYLQNLGQGPELLIRYENEEAVDDSQLPKDRFSAERLKGVDSTLKIQPAELGDSAVYLCASSLNGLVNTGELFFGEGSRLTVL.

The chain is built from TRBV15 and TRBJ1-2; D remains ambiguous. The germline V gene has CDR1 LNHNV and CDR2 YYDKDF (reference sequence). The CDR3 is made up of 11 amino acids. Deletions cut 6 bases from V and 1 base from J, with 3 bases between. CDR3 bases: TGTGCCACCAGAAATAACTATGGCTACACCTTC. It yields the protein CATRNNYGYTF.